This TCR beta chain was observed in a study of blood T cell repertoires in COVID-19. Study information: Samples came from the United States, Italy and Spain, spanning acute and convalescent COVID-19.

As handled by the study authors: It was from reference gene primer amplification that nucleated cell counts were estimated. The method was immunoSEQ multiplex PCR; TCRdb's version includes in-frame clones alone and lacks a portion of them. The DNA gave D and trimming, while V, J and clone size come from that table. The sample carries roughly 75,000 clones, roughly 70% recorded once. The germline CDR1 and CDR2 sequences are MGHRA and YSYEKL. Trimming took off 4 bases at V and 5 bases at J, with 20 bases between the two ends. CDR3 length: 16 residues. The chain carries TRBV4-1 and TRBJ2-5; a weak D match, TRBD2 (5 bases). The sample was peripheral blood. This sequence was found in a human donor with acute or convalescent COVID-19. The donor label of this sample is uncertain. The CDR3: CASSLTPGNLLETQYF. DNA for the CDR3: TGCGCCAGCAGCCTGACCCCGGGAAACCTGTTGGAGACCCAGTACTTC.